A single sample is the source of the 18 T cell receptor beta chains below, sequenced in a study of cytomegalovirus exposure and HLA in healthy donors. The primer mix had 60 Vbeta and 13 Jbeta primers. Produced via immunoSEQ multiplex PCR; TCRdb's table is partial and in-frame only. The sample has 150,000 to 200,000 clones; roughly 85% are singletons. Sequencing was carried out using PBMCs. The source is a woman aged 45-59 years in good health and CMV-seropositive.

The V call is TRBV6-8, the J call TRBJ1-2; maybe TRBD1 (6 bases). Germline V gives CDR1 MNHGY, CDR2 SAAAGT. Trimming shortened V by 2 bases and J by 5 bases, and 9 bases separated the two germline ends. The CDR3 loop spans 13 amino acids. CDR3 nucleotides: TGTGCCAGCAGTTACGCAGGGGTGTATGGCTACACCTTC. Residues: CASSYAGVYGYTF.

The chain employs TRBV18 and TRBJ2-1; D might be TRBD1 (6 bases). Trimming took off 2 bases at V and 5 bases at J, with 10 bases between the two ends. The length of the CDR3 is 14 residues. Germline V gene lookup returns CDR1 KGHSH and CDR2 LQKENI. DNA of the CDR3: TGTGCCAGCTCACCAATCCAGGGGAACAATGAGCAGTTCTTC. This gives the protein CASSPIQGNNEQFF.

The CDR3 bases are TGTGCCAGCAGCTTTACTAGCGGACCAAGCAATGAGCAGTTCTTC. Its protein product is CASSFTSGPSNEQFF. V is TRBV7-2 and J is TRBJ2-1; 8 bases are shared with TRBD2. Germline values: CDR1 SGHTA, CDR2 FQGNSA. The V and J ends lost 3 bases and 6 bases, in that order; junction bases with no gene match: 7. The CDR3 runs to 15 residues.

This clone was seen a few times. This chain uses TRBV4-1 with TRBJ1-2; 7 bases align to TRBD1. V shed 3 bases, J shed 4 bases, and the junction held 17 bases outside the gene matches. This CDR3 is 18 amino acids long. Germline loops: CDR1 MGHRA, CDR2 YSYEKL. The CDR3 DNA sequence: TGCGCCAGCAGCCAGAACCACCAGGGACAGCTGGGGATCTATGGCTACACCTTC. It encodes CASSQNHQGQLGIYGYTF.

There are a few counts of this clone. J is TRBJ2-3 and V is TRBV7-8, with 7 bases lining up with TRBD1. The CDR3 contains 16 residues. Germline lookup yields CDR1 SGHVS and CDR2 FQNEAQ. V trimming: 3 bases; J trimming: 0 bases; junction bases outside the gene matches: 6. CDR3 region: CASSFRQGLSTDTQYF. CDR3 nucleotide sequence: TGTGCCAGCAGCTTTCGACAGGGCTTAAGCACAGATACGCAGTATTTT. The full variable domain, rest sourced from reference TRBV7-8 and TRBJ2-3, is GAGVSQSPRYKVAKRGQDVALRCDPISGHVSLFWYQQALGQGPEFLTYFQNEAQLDKSGLPSDRFFAERPEGSVSTLKIQRTQQEDSAVYLCASSFRQGLSTDTQYFGPGTRLTVL.

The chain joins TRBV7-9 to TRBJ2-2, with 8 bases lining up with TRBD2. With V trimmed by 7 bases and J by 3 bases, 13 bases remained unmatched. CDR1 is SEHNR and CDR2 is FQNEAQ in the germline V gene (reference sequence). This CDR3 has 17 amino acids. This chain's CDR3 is CASNLPGGVRHTGELFF. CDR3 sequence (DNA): TGTGCCAGCAACCTCCCCGGGGGGGTTCGACACACCGGGGAGCTGTTTTTT.

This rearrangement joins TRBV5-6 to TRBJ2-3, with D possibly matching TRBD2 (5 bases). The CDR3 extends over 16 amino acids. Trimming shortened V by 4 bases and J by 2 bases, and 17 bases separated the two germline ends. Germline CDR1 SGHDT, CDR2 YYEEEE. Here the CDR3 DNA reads TGTGCCAGCAGCAGCCGGATTCTCCTAGCCACAGATACGCAGTATTTT. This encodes CASSSRILLATDTQYF.

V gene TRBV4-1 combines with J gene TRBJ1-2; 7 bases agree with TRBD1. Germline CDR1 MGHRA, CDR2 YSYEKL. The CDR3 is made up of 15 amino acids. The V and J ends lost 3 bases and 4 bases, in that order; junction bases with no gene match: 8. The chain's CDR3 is CASSQELGQFYGYTF. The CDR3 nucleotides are TGCGCCAGCAGCCAGGAACTGGGACAGTTCTATGGCTACACCTTC.

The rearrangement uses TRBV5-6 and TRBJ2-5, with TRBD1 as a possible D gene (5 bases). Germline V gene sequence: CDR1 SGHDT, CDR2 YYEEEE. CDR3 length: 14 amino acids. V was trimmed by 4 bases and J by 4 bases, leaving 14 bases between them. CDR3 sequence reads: CASSRSGIGETQYF. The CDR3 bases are TGTGCCAGCAGCAGATCAGGGATCGGAGAGACCCAGTACTTC. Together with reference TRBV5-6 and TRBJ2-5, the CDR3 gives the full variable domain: DAGVTQSPTHLIKTRGQQVTLRCSPKSGHDTVSWYQQALGQGPQFIFQYYEEEERQRGNFPDRFSGHQFPNYSSELNVNALLLGDSALYLCASSRSGIGETQYFGPGTRLLVL.

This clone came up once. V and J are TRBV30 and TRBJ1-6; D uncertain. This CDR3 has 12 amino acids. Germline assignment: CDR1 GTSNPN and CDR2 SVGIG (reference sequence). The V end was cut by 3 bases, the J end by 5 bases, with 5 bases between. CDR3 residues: CAWRRDNSPLHF. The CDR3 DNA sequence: TGTGCCTGGAGGCGGGATAATTCACCCCTCCACTTT.

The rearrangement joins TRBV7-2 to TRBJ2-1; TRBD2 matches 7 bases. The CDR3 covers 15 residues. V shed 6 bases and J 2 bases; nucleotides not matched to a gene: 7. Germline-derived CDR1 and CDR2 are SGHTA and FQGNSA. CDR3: CASSFGGVTYNEQFF. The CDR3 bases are TGTGCCAGCAGTTTTGGGGGGGTCACCTACAATGAGCAGTTCTTC.

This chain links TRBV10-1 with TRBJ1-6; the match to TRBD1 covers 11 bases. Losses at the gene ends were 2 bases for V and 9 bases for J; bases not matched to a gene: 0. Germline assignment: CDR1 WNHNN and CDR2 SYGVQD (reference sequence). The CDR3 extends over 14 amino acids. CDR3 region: CASSEGTGGSPLHF. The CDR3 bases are TGCGCCAGCAGTGAGGGGACAGGGGGTTCACCCCTCCACTTT.

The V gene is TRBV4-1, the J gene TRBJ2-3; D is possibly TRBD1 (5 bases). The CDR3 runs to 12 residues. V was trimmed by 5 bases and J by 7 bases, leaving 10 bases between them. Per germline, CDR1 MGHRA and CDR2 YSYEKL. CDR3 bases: TGCGCCAGCAGCGACACAGGTTATACGCAGTATTTT. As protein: CASSDTGYTQYF.

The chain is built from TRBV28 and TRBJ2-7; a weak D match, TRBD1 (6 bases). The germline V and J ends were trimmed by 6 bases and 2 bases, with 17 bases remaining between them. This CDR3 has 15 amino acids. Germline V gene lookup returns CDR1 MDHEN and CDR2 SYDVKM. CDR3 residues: CASRSPQGKAYEQYF. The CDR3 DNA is TGTGCCAGCAGGAGCCCCCAGGGGAAAGCCTACGAGCAGTACTTC.

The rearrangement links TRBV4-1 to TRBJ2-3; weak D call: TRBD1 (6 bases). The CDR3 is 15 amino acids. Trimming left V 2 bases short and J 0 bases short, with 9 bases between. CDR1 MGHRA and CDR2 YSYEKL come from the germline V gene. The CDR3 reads CASSQQGFSTDTQYF. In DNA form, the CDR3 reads TGCGCCAGCAGCCAACAGGGGTTCAGCACAGATACGCAGTATTTT.

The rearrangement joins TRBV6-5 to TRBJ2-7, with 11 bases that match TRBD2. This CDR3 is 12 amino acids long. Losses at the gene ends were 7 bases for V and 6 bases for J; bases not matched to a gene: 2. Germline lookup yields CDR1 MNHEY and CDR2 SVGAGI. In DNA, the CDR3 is TGTGCCAGCAAGGGGACTAGCGGCGAGCAGTACTTC. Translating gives CASKGTSGEQYF.

CDR3 nucleotides: TGCGCCAGCACCTCAGGGGTACGAGGGACAGATACGCAGTATTTT. This codes for CASTSGVRGTDTQYF. The chain uses TRBV5-1 and TRBJ2-3, with a weak D call TRBD1 (6 bases). Trimming shortened V by 6 bases and J by 3 bases, and 17 bases separated the two germline ends. Germline CDR1 SGHRS, CDR2 YFSETQ. This CDR3 contains 15 residues.

This chain's CDR3 is CASSQVRSVEAFF. The CDR3 nucleotides read TGCGCCAGCAGCCAAGTTAGGAGTGTTGAAGCTTTCTTT. The J gene is TRBJ1-1, the V gene TRBV4-3, with no clear D. Germline V gene lookup returns CDR1 LGHNA and CDR2 YSLEER. The CDR3 runs 13 residues. V was shortened by 1 base and J by 7 bases, with 10 bases between the two germline ends.